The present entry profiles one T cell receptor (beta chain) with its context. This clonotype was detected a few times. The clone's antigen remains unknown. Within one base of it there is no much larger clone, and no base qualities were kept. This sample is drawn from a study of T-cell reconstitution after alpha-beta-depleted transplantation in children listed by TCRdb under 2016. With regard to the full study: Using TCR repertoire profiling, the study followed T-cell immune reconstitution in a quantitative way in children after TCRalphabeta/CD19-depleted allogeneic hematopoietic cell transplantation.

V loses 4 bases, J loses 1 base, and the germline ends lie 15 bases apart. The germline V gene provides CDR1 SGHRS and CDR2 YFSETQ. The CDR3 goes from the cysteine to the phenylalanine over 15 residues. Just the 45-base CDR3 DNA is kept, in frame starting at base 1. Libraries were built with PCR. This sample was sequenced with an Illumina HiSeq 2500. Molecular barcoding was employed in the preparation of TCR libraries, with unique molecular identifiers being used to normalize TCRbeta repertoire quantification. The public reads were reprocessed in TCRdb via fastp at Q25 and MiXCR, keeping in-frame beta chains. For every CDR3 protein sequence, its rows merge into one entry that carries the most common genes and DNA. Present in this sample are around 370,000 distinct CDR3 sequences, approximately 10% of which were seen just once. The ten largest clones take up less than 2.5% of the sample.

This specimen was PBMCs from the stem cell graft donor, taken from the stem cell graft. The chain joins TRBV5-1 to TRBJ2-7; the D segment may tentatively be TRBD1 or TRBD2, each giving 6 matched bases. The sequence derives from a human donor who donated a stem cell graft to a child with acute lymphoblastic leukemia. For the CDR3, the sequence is CASSPGALFSYEQYF. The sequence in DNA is TGCGCCAGCAGCCCGGGGGCCCTCTTTTCCTACGAGCAGTACTTC. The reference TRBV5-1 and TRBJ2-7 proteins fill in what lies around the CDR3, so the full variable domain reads KAGVTQTPRYLIKTRGQQVTLSCSPISGHRSVSWYQQTPGQGLQFLFEYFSETQRNKGNFPGRFSGRQFSNSRSEMNVSTLELGDSALYLCASSPGALFSYEQYFGPGTRLTVT.